Listed here are 23 T cell receptor beta chains from one sample, sequenced in a study of shared clonotypes between healthy human individuals. CD45RO-negative cells were positively selected for CCR7, leaving out terminally differentiated effector memory CD45RA+ cells. This table comes from immunoSEQ multiplex PCR, and its TCRdb copy is limited to in-frame clones, with some not included. The table lists hundreds of thousands of clones, 85% to 95% of them singletons, with over 0.09% in the top ten. Sequencing was performed on naive CD8+ T cells sorted from blood. These receptors were collected from a woman in her 30s in good health.

This sequence joins TRBV7-9 and TRBJ1-6; 8 nucleotides line up with TRBD1. CDR1 and CDR2 from the germline V gene are SEHNR and FQNEAQ (reference sequence). The V and J ends lost 4 bases and 10 bases, in that order; junction bases with no gene match: 9. The CDR3 covers 15 residues. CDR3 DNA sequence: TGTGCCAGCAGCTCCACCGACAGGGGTAGCTCACCCCTCCACTTT. It translates to CASSSTDRGSSPLHF.

This clone was counted a single time. The rearrangement uses TRBV7-8 and TRBJ1-5; D gene ambiguous. CDR1 is SGHVS and CDR2 is FQNEAQ in the germline V gene. The CDR3 is made up of 12 amino acids. V was cut by 3 bases and J by 9 bases, with 9 bases left in between. The CDR3 DNA follows: TGTGCCAGCAGCTTTAAGACTGGGCCCCAGCATTTT. Translating it yields CASSFKTGPQHF. Looking up the rest from reference TRBV7-8 and TRBJ1-5 gives the full variable domain: GAGVSQSPRYKVAKRGQDVALRCDPISGHVSLFWYQQALGQGPEFLTYFQNEAQLDKSGLPSDRFFAERPEGSVSTLKIQRTQQEDSAVYLCASSFKTGPQHFGDGTRLSIL.

The J gene is TRBJ2-1, the V gene TRBV28; D gene ambiguous. Trimming removed 1 base from V and 5 bases from J, with 12 bases in between. The CDR3 sequence is 15 residues long. The germline CDR1 and CDR2 sequences are MDHEN and SYDVKM. For the CDR3, the DNA is TGTGCCAGCAGTTTATTGGTGCCCGGCGACAATGAGCAGTTCTTC. Its translation: CASSLLVPGDNEQFF.

The V call is TRBV6-5, the J call TRBJ1-2; possibly TRBD1 for D (5 bases). V lost 8 bases to trimming and J lost 8 bases, with 12 bases between them. The CDR3 sequence is 11 residues long. The germline gives CDR1 MNHEY, CDR2 SVGAGI. As DNA, the CDR3 is TGTGCCAGCGGGCCCTGGGGGGGCTACACCTTC. Translating it yields CASGPWGGYTF.

The sample holds one count of this clone. The CDR3 spells CASSFAGTNYGYTF. CDR3 in DNA: TGTGCCAGCAGTTTTGCCGGGACCAACTATGGCTACACCTTC. The V and J genes are TRBV27 and TRBJ1-2; D may be TRBD1 (5 bases). Trimming left V 3 bases short and J 2 bases short, with 10 bases between. CDR1 and CDR2 (germline): MNHEY, SMNVEV (reference sequence). This CDR3 region has 14 residues.

The chain combines TRBV7-8 with TRBJ2-4, with 9 positions matching TRBD2. CDR3 length equals 19 residues. CDR1 and CDR2 from the germline V gene are SGHVS and FQNEAQ. J lost 0 bases, V lost 0 bases, and 9 bases had no gene match. CDR3 residues: CASSLALAGGPVAKNIQYF. The CDR3, as DNA: TGTGCCAGCAGCTTAGCGCTGGCGGGAGGGCCTGTAGCCAAAAACATTCAGTACTTC. The full variable domain, in which reference TRBV7-8 and TRBJ2-4 provide the parts outside the CDR3, is GAGVSQSPRYKVAKRGQDVALRCDPISGHVSLFWYQQALGQGPEFLTYFQNEAQLDKSGLPSDRFFAERPEGSVSTLKIQRTQQEDSAVYLCASSLALAGGPVAKNIQYFGAGTRLSVL.

This chain joins TRBV7-7 and TRBJ2-7; D may be TRBD2 (6 bases). The CDR3 loop spans 14 amino acids. Between the trimmed V and J ends, which lost 0 bases and 5 bases, there was a span of 11 bases. Germline V lookup: CDR1 SSHAT, CDR2 FNYEAQ (reference sequence). The CDR3 sequence is CASSLAEGRHEQYF. Written as DNA, the CDR3 is TGTGCCAGCAGCTTAGCTGAGGGGAGGCACGAGCAGTACTTC.

The chain employs TRBV15 and TRBJ2-5; perhaps TRBD1 as D (5 bases). This CDR3 is built from 15 residues. V lost 1 base and J 0 bases, leaving 9 bases between the germline ends. CDR1 is LNHNV, CDR2 YYDKDF, per germline (reference sequence). The CDR3 loop reads CATSRAGLDQETQYF. The CDR3 region has the DNA TGTGCCACCAGCAGAGCAGGGTTGGACCAAGAGACCCAGTACTTC.

The chain carries TRBV7-9 and TRBJ2-7; D is undetermined. V was shortened by 5 bases and J by 6 bases, with 17 bases between the two germline ends. The CDR3 extends over 14 amino acids. Germline values: CDR1 SEHNR, CDR2 FQNEAQ (reference sequence). CDR3 nucleotide sequence: TGTGCCAGCAGCGACCCCAAGGAAAGCTTCGAGCAGTACTTC. Translated: CASSDPKESFEQYF. The whole variable domain, remainder taken from reference TRBV7-9 and TRBJ2-7, is DTGVSQNPRHKITKRGQNVTFRCDPISEHNRLYWYRQTLGQGPEFLTYFQNEAQLEKSRLLSDRFSAERPKGSFSTLEIQRTEQGDSAMYLCASSDPKESFEQYFGPGTRLTVT.

V is TRBV5-4 and J is TRBJ2-1; no firm D call. The CDR3 runs 11 residues. Trimming removed 4 bases at V and 4 bases at J, with 3 bases between. Germline CDR1 and CDR2: SGHNT and YYREEE (reference sequence). CDR3 loop: CASSKYNEQFF. The CDR3, as DNA: TGTGCCAGCAGCAAGTACAATGAGCAGTTCTTC.

This clone occurred once. The chain combines TRBV28 with TRBJ2-7; 10 nucleotides line up with TRBD1. CDR3 length: 16 residues. Germline V gene data show CDR1 as MDHEN and CDR2 as SYDVKM. After removal of 3 bases from V and 1 base from J, the junction contained 6 bases not matched to a gene. As DNA, the CDR3 is TGTGCCAGCAGTTTTCCGGACAGGGGGGGATCCTACGAGCAGTACTTC. Protein: CASSFPDRGGSYEQYF.

This chain uses TRBV4-1 with TRBJ2-7; 8 bases are shared with TRBD2. The CDR3 is 15 residues long. Germline CDR1 MGHRA, CDR2 YSYEKL. J was trimmed by 3 bases and V by 6 bases; bases with no gene match: 10. In nucleotides, the CDR3 is TGCGCCAGCAGGGAGATGGAGCGGGGGATCTACGAGCAGTACTTC. The encoded protein is CASREMERGIYEQYF.

This rearrangement joins TRBV5-1 to TRBJ2-3, with D possibly being TRBD2 (5 bases). V lost 1 base and J 4 bases, leaving 16 bases between the germline ends. The CDR3 totals 16 residues. Looked up from germline, CDR1 is SGHRS and CDR2 is YFSETQ. The CDR3 spells CASSLRRTPKADTQYF. CDR3 DNA: TGCGCCAGCAGCTTGCGACGGACTCCTAAGGCAGATACGCAGTATTTT.

The chain has TRBV11-2 and TRBJ1-3; D may be TRBD1 (5 bases). CDR3 length: 14 residues. Per the germline V gene, CDR1 is SGHAT and CDR2 is FQNNGV. With 4 bases removed from V and 7 bases from J, the gap between germline ends came to 14 bases. CDR3 protein: CASSWSGGSNTIYF. In nucleotides, the CDR3 is TGTGCCAGCAGCTGGAGTGGGGGGTCGAACACCATATATTTT.

The CDR3 sequence: CASSYHRGSSSYEQYF. CDR3 sequence (DNA): TGTGCCAGCAGCTACCACAGGGGTAGTAGTTCCTACGAGCAGTACTTC. The V call is TRBV5-4, the J call TRBJ2-7; 7 positions match TRBD1. CDR3 length: 16 amino acids. CDR1 and CDR2 from the germline V gene are SGHNT and YYREEE (reference sequence). V gave up 3 bases and J gave up 1 base; unmatched junction bases: 10.

The chain links TRBV11-2 to TRBJ1-1, with D maybe TRBD1 (5 bases). Trimming took off 1 base at V and 0 bases at J, with 9 bases between the two ends. Germline assignment: CDR1 SGHAT and CDR2 FQNNGV. This CDR3 has 15 residues. As DNA, the CDR3 is TGTGCCAGCAGCTTAGGACAGCAAATGAACACTGAAGCTTTCTTT. Translating gives CASSLGQQMNTEAFF.

The chain joins TRBV28 to TRBJ2-5, with TRBD2 matching 7 bases. Germline V gene sequence: CDR1 MDHEN, CDR2 SYDVKM. This CDR3 spans 16 amino acids. V was pared by 2 bases and J by 3 bases, with 9 bases of the junction left unmatched. CDR3 DNA sequence: TGTGCCAGCAGTTTAACCCCGTTTGGGGGGGAAGAGACCCAGTACTTC. It is translated as CASSLTPFGGEETQYF.

This clone was seen once. The chain combines TRBV14 with TRBJ2-7; the D gene is possibly TRBD1 (6 bases). The CDR3 covers 15 residues. With 4 bases removed from V and 5 bases from J, the gap between germline ends came to 18 bases. Germline V CDR1 and CDR2: SGHDN, FVKESK. CDR3 in amino acids: CASSRSVRTGNEQYF. In DNA form, the CDR3 reads TGTGCCAGCAGCCGTAGCGTTCGCACAGGGAACGAGCAGTACTTC.

The chain uses TRBV5-6 and TRBJ2-1; the match to TRBD1 covers 9 bases. Germline V lookup: CDR1 SGHDT, CDR2 YYEEEE. The CDR3 spans 16 residues. J was trimmed by 10 bases and V by 2 bases; bases with no gene match: 13. The CDR3 region is CASSFQGQGGGVEQFF. The CDR3 nucleotides are TGTGCCAGCAGCTTCCAGGGACAGGGAGGCGGGGTGGAGCAGTTCTTC.

V is TRBV27 and J is TRBJ2-7, with 11 bases lining up with TRBD2. Per the germline V gene, CDR1 is MNHEY and CDR2 is SMNVEV (reference sequence). The V gene end was trimmed by 5 bases and the J gene end by 0 bases; junction bases not matched to a gene: 12. The CDR3 extends over 18 amino acids. The CDR3 DNA follows: TGTGCCAGCAGTCCCCATGGGACTAGCGGTAGGAGCTCCTACGAGCAGTACTTC. It specifies CASSPHGTSGRSSYEQYF.

This chain uses TRBV5-1 with TRBJ1-2; possible D gene TRBD1, 5 bases. CDR3 size: 15 residues. The germline V gene encodes CDR1 SGHRS and CDR2 YFSETQ. Trimming shortened V by 0 bases and J by 3 bases, and 12 bases separated the two germline ends. The chain's CDR3 is CASSLAQGSHYGYTF. The CDR3 nucleotides read TGCGCCAGCAGCTTGGCCCAGGGATCACACTATGGCTACACCTTC.

This sequence joins TRBV7-9 and TRBJ1-1; D remains ambiguous. The CDR3 is 15 amino acids. The germline V gene encodes CDR1 SEHNR and CDR2 FQNEAQ (reference sequence). Trimming removed 5 bases from V and 4 bases from J, with 17 bases in between. CDR3 in amino acids: CASSQLDQWITEAFF. DNA for the CDR3: TGTGCCAGCAGCCAGTTAGACCAGTGGATCACTGAAGCTTTCTTT. Full variable domain (missing parts from reference TRBV7-9 and TRBJ1-1): DTGVSQNPRHKITKRGQNVTFRCDPISEHNRLYWYRQTLGQGPEFLTYFQNEAQLEKSRLLSDRFSAERPKGSFSTLEIQRTEQGDSAMYLCASSQLDQWITEAFFGQGTRLTVV.

For the CDR3, the DNA is TGTGCCTGGAGCTTCGCAGCTCCCTCCTACGAGCAGTACTTC. Its translation: CAWSFAAPSYEQYF. This chain joins TRBV30 and TRBJ2-7; D gene unclear. CDR1 and CDR2 from the germline V gene are GTSNPN and SVGIG (reference sequence). This CDR3 has 14 amino acids. V was pared by 3 bases and J by 0 bases, with 12 bases between.